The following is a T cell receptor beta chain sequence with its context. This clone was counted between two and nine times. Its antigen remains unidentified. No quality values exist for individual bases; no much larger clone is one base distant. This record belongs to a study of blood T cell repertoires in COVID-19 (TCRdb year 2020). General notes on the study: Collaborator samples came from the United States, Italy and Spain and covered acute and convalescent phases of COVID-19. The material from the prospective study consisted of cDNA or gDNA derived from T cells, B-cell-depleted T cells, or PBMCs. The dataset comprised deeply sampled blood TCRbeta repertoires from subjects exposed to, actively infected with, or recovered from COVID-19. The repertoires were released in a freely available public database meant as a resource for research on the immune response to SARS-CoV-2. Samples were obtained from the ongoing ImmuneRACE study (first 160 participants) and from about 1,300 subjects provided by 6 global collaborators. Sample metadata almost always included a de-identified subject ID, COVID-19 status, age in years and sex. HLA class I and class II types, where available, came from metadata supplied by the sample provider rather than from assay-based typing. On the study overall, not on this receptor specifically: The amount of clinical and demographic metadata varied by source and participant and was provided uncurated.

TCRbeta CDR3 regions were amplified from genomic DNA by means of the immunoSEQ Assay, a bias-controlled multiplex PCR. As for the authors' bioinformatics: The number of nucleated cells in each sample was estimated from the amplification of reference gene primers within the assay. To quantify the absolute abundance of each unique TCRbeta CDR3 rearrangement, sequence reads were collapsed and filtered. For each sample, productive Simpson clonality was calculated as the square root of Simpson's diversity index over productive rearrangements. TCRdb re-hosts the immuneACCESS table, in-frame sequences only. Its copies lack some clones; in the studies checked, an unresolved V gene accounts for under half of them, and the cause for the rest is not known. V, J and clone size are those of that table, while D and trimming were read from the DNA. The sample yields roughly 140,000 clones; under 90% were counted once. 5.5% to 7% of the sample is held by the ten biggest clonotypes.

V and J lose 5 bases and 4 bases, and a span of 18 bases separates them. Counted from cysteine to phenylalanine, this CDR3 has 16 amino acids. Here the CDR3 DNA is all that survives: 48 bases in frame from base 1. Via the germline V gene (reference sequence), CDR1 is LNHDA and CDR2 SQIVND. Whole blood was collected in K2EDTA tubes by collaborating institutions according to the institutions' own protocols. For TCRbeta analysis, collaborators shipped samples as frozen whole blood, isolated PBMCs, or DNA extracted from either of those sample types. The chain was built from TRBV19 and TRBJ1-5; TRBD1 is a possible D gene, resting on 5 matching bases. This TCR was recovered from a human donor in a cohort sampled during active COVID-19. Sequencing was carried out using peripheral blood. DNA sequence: TGTGCCAGTAGTTCCTCAGGGTCAGTCGGGAATCAGCCCCAGCATTTT. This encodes CASSSSGSVGNQPQHF.